The following is a T cell receptor (beta chain) sequence with its context. The target antigen is unknown. Clones were sequenced by immunoSEQ multiplex PCR, and TCRdb holds only the in-frame ones, with some missing. The sample yields around 18,000 clones, 60% to 80% seen once. The source of the sample is a study of PD-1 blockade in classical Hodgkin lymphoma. The sample's time point: cycle 4 day 1 (C4D1), after more than 5 weeks of nivolumab. Every patient had relapsed following autologous stem cell transplantation, and cohorts differed in brentuximab vedotin exposure. Investigators isolated CD4+ T cells from thawed PBMCs through magnetic negative selection. Notes on the study in general: According to reports, newly diagnosed patients had lower baseline TCR diversity than healthy donors, and relapsed/refractory patients had lower baseline TCR diversity still. Before treatment, complete responders showed about the same diversity as newly diagnosed patients.

Trimming left V 2 bases short and J 5 bases short, with 11 bases between. Germline lookup yields CDR1 SGHRS and CDR2 YFSETQ. The CDR3 spans 13 residues. The material sequenced was CD4+ T cells from blood, taken before the fourth cycle of nivolumab. The TCR originated in a human donor with classical Hodgkin lymphoma. The rearrangement joins TRBV5-1 to TRBJ2-7, with D possibly matching TRBD1 (6 bases). As DNA, the CDR3 is TGCGCCAGCAGCTTACAGGGTTCCGACGAGCAGTACTTC. Translated, it gives CASSLQGSDEQYF.